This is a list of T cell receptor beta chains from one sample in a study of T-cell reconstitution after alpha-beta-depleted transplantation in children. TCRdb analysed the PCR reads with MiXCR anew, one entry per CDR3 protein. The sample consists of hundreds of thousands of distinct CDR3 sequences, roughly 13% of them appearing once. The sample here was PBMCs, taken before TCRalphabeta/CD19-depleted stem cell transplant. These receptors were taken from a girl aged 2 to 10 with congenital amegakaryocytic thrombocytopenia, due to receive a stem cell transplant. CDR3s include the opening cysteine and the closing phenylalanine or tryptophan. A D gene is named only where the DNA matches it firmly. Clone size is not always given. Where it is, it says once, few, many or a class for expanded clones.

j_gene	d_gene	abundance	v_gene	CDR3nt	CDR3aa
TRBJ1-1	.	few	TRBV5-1	TGCGCCAGCAGTTCATCGACTGTAACCACTGAAGCTTTCTTT	CASSSSTVTTEAFF
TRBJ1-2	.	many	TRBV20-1	TGCAGTGCTACAGGGTTCGGGGGCTACACCTTC	CSATGFGGYTF
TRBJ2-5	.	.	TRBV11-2	TGTGCCAGCAGCTTAGATTACGCTTTCGTAAGGCGAGAGACCCAGTACTTC	CASSLDYAFVRRETQYF
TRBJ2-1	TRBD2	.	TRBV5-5	TGTGCCAGCAGCGGGAGACTAGCGGGAGTTGAGGAGCAGTTCTTC	CASSGRLAGVEEQFF
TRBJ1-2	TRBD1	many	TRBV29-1	TGCAGCGTAGCGGACAGGGGGATATATGGTGGCTACACCTTC	CSVADRGIYGGYTF
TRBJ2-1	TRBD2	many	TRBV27	TGTGCCAGCAGTTCTCCTAGCGGGAGAGCCTACAATGAGCAGTTCTTC	CASSSPSGRAYNEQFF
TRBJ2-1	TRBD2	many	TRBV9	TGTGCCAGCAGCGTAGCGGAGCGGGAGGCTTACAATGAGCAGTTCTTC	CASSVAEREAYNEQFF
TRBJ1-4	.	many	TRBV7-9	TGTGCCAGCAGCTCCTCGCTCCTCAGGGCTACTAATGAAAAACTGTTTTTT	CASSSSLLRATNEKLFF
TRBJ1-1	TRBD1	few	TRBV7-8	TGTGCCAGCAGCTTAGGGTACAGGGGCCTTGAAGCTTTCTTT	CASSLGYRGLEAFF
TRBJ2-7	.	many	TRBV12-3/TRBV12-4	TGTGCCAGCAGTTTACTAGCGAGCGAGCAGTACTTC	CASSLLASEQYF
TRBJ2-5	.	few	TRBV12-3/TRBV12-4	TGTGCCAGCGGTCTCGGGCGGATTCAAGAGACCCAGTACTTC	CASGLGRIQETQYF
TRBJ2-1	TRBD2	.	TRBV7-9	TGTGCCAGCAGCTTTCCAGCGGGAGTTACGGATGAGCAGTTCTTC	CASSFPAGVTDEQFF
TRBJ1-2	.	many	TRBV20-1	TGCAGTGCTAGAGATATGATTCTTAACTATGGCTACACCTTC	CSARDMILNYGYTF
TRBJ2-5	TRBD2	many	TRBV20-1	TGCAGTGCTATACTAGCGGGAGGGATCCAAGAGACCCAGTACTTC	CSAILAGGIQETQYF
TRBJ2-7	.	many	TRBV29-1	TGCAGCGTTGAAGAAGGAGGGATCGGAGAGCAGTACTTC	CSVEEGGIGEQYF
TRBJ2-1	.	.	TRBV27	TGTGCCAGCAGTTTATCCGGGGGAGGCCCCTTTACCAATGAGCAGTTCTTC	CASSLSGGGPFTNEQFF
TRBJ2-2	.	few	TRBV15	TGTGCCACCAGCAGAGATCCAACTAGGGGAAACACCGGGGAGCTGTTTTTT	CATSRDPTRGNTGELFF
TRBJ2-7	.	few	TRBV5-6	TGTGCCAGCAGCTTGGTTTCCGTCGGACGGATCTACGAGCAGTACTTC	CASSLVSVGRIYEQYF
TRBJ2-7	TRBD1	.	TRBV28	TGTGCCAGCAGTTTATCCCCCAGGGGGCGAGAGCAGTACTTC	CASSLSPRGREQYF